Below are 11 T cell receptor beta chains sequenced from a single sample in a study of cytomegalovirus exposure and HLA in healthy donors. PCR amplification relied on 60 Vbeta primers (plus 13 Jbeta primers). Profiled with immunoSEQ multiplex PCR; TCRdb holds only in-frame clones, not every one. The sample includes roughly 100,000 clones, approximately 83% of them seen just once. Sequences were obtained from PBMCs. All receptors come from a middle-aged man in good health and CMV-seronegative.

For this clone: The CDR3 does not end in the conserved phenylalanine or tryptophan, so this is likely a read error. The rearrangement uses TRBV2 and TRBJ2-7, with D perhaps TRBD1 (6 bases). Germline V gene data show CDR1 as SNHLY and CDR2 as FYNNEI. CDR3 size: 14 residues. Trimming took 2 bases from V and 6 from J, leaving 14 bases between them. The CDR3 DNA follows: TGTGCCAGCAGTGAACCCCCACAGGGAAGCGAGCAGTACCTC. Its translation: CASSEPPQGSEQYL.

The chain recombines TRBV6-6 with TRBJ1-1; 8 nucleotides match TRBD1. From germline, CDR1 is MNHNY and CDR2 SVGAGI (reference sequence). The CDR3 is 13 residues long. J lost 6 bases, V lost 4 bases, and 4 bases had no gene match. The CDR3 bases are TGTGCCAGCAGTTCCAGGGGGCGGGCTGAAGCTTTCTTT. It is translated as CASSSRGRAEAFF.

The CDR3 coding sequence is TGTGCCAGCAGCTTCCCGGGCTCCTACGAGCAGTACTTC. This sequence encodes CASSFPGSYEQYF. The V gene is TRBV7-9, the J gene TRBJ2-7; D not resolved. V dropped 3 bases and J dropped 0 bases, with 6 bases sitting between them. CDR3 length: 13 amino acids. CDR1 is SEHNR, CDR2 FQNEAQ, per germline (reference sequence). Full variable domain (missing parts from reference TRBV7-9 and TRBJ2-7): DTGVSQNPRHKITKRGQNVTFRCDPISEHNRLYWYRQTLGQGPEFLTYFQNEAQLEKSRLLSDRFSAERPKGSFSTLEIQRTEQGDSAMYLCASSFPGSYEQYFGPGTRLTVT.

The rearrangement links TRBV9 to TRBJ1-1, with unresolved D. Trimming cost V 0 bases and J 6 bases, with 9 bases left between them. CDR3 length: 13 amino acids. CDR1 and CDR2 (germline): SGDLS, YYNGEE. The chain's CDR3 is CASSVVSTAEAFF. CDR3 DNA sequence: TGTGCCAGCAGCGTAGTTAGCACGGCTGAAGCTTTCTTT.

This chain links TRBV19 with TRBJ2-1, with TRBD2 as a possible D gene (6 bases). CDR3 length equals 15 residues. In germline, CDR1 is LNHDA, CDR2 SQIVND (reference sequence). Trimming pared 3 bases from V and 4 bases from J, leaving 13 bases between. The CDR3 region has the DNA TGTGCCAGTAGTATGGAGGTAGCGGAATACAATGAGCAGTTCTTC. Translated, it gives CASSMEVAEYNEQFF.

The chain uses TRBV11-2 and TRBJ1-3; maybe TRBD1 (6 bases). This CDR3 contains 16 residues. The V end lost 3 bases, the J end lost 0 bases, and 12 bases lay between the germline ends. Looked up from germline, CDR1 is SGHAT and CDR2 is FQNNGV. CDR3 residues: CASSFHRALSGNTIYF. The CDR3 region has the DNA TGTGCCAGCAGCTTCCACAGGGCCCTCTCTGGAAACACCATATATTTT. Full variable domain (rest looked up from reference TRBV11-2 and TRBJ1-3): EAGVAQSPRYKIIEKRQSVAFWCNPISGHATLYWYQQILGQGPKLLIQFQNNGVVDDSQLPKDRFSAERLKGVDSTLKIQPAKLEDSAVYLCASSFHRALSGNTIYFGEGSWLTVV.

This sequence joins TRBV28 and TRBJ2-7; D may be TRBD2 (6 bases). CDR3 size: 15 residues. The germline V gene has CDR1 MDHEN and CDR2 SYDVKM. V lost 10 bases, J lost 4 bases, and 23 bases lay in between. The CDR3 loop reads CATHRNGGGGYEQYF. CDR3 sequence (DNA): TGTGCCACCCATCGTAATGGGGGTGGAGGGTACGAGCAGTACTTC.

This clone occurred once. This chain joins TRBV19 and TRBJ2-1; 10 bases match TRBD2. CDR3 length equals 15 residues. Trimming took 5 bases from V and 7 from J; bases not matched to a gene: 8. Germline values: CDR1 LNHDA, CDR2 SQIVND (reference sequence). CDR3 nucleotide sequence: TGTGCCAGTAGTCCTATTAGCGGGAGGAGAAATGAGCAGTTCTTC. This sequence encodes CASSPISGRRNEQFF.

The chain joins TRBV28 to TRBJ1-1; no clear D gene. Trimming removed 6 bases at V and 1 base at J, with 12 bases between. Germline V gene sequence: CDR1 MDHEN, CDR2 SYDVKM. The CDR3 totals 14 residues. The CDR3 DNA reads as TGTGCCAGCAGGTGGGTGGCGGGGAACACTGAAGCTTTCTTT. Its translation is CASRWVAGNTEAFF. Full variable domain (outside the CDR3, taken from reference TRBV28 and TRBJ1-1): DVKVTQSSRYLVKRTGEKVFLECVQDMDHENMFWYRQDPGLGLRLIYFSYDVKMKEKGDIPEGYSVSREKKERFSLILESASTNQTSMYLCASRWVAGNTEAFFGQGTRLTVV.

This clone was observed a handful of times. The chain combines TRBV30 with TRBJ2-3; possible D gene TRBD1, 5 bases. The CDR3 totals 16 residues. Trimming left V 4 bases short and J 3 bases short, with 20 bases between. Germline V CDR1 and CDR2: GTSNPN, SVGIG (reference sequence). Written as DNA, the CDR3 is TGTGCCTGGACCCCGTCCGTCGTCCAGGGTACAGATACGCAGTATTTT. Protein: CAWTPSVVQGTDTQYF.

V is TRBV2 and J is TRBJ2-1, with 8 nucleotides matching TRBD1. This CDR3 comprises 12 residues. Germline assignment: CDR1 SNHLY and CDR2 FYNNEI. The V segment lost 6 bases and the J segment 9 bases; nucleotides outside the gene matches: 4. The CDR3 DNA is TGTGCCAGCAGCACAGGGGGTGGTGAGCAGTTCTTC. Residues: CASSTGGGEQFF.